This TCR beta chain was sequenced for a study of T cell repertoires in ileal Crohn's disease. Whole-study findings and limits: All patients with clonality above 26.8% had endoscopic recurrence. Compared with non-smokers, active smokers at surgery showed more clonal expansions. Compared with CD4 T cells, sorted CD8 cells carried more expanded clones.

Around 0.45 micrograms of biopsy DNA per sample underwent TCRB immunosequencing. TCRdb keeps only in-frame clones here, not all; method: immunoSEQ multiplex PCR. The data contain fewer than 7,500 clones, roughly 78% of them seen just once; the ten biggest clones take up about 9.3%. The V end was cut by 0 bases, the J end by 0 bases, with 3 bases between. This CDR3 contains 13 residues. Germline CDR1 reads SGDLS; CDR2 reads YYNGEE. Comment on this clone: The target antigen is unknown.

This TCR was sampled from an adult with Crohn's disease. V and J are TRBV9 and TRBJ1-1; D is uncertain. The sample was ileal tissue. DNA for the CDR3: TGTGCCAGCAGCGTAGTCATGAACACTGAAGCTTTCTTT. Its protein product is CASSVVMNTEAFF.